These 2 T cell receptor beta chains originate from one sample sequenced in a study of T cells after yellow fever vaccination (dated by TCRdb to the late 2010s). Library preparation employed 5' RACE. TCRdb shows the sequencer as Illumina HiSeq 2500. The public reads were run again by TCRdb, first through fastp at Q25 and then through MiXCR, and only productive beta chains were kept. Rows merge per CDR3 protein into single entries with the most common DNA and genes. The sample data list about 500,000 distinct CDR3 sequences, and around a sixth of these were observed just once. Around 16% of the sample is held by the ten biggest clonotypes. The treatment or condition label for this specimen denotes: live attenuated yellow fever vaccine strain. The material sequenced was PBMCs, taken 5 days after the first yellow fever vaccination. All receptors derive from a man between 18 and 35 years old who received the YFV17D yellow fever vaccine.

The CDR3 here is CASSSPRAGGYSPLHF. The CDR3 nucleotides read TGTGCCAGCAGTTCACCCCGGGCAGGGGGATATTCACCCCTCCACTTT. The genes are TRBV28 and TRBJ1-6; 7 nucleotides agree with TRBD1. The germline V gene has CDR1 MDHEN and CDR2 SYDVKM. The CDR3 runs 16 residues. V was clipped by 4 bases and J by 8 bases; unmatched bases: 11. The entire variable domain, with the rest obtained from reference TRBV28 and TRBJ1-6, is as follows: DVKVTQSSRYLVKRTGEKVFLECVQDMDHENMFWYRQDPGLGLRLIYFSYDVKMKEKGDIPEGYSVSREKKERFSLILESASTNQTSMYLCASSSPRAGGYSPLHFGNGTRLTVT.

This chain uses TRBV6-1 with TRBJ2-7, with 7 nucleotides matching TRBD2. Looked up from germline, CDR1 is MNHNS and CDR2 is SASEGT. There are 13 residues in the CDR3. The trim removed 4 bases at V and 6 bases at J, leaving 6 bases unmatched. The CDR3 DNA sequence: TGTGCCAGCAGTGTTGGAACGGGAGGCGAGCAGTACTTC. Its protein is CASSVGTGGEQYF.